This TCR beta chain was recovered during a study of OX40 agonist ivuxolimab in advanced cancers. The germline V gene has CDR1 SGHAT and CDR2 FQNNGV. The CDR3 extends over 18 amino acids. Trimming stripped 5 bases from V and 3 bases from J, with 24 bases between. Only in-frame clones appear in the TCRdb table, and some are missing; sequencing was by immunoSEQ multiplex PCR. The data hold 60,000 or so clones, with approximately 90% observed a single time. The source was CD4+ or CD8+ T cells sorted from blood, collected in a trial of the OX40 agonist ivuxolimab. The origin of this receptor is an adult with an advanced solid tumor such as melanoma, head and neck, liver or kidney cancer. The gene calls are TRBV11-2 and TRBJ2-3, with D unresolved. CDR3 DNA sequence: TGTGCCAGCAGCGCCTCTCCCTTTAGTATGGTGGGGACAGATACGCAGTATTTT. This sequence encodes CASSASPFSMVGTDTQYF.